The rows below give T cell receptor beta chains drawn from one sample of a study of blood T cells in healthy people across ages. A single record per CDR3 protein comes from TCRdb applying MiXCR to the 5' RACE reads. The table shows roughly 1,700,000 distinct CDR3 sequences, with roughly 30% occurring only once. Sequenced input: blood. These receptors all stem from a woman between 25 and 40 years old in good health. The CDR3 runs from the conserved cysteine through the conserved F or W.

CDR3aa: CASSLPVGGYEQYF
v_gene: TRBV13
len: 14

CDR3aa: CASSLLGGDQPQHF
v_gene: TRBV7-2
len: 14

CDR3aa: CASTTPGLAYEQYF
v_gene: TRBV11-2
len: 14

CDR3aa: CAISEYGVDIEAFF
v_gene: TRBV10-3
len: 14

CDR3aa: CASSLYEQYF
v_gene: TRBV2
len: 10

CDR3aa: CASSLSGRVYF
v_gene: TRBV12-3/TRBV12-4
len: 11

CDR3aa: CASSSPRGRNTEAFF
v_gene: TRBV7-2
len: 15

CDR3aa: CASSSSRTGGYSNQPQHF
v_gene: TRBV12-3/TRBV12-4
len: 18

CDR3aa: CASKDSRVAEAFF
v_gene: TRBV7-6
len: 13

CDR3aa: CASSPRGLAAYYEQYF
v_gene: TRBV5-4
len: 16

CDR3aa: CSSSLEVLNTEAFF
v_gene: TRBV7-9
len: 14

CDR3aa: CASSSGQGGVAFF
v_gene: TRBV12-3/TRBV12-4
len: 13

CDR3aa: CASSVEGTRVTEAFF
v_gene: TRBV9
len: 15

CDR3aa: CSAEQGARETQYF
v_gene: TRBV20-1
len: 13

CDR3aa: CASSVTGTEGETQYF
v_gene: TRBV6-1
len: 15

CDR3aa: CATAGPESHEQYF
v_gene: TRBV24-1
len: 13

CDR3aa: CASRDGGGAGNEQFF
v_gene: TRBV7-2
len: 15

CDR3aa: CASSLGYRYEQYF
v_gene: TRBV7-2
len: 13

CDR3aa: CASSPSLAGLAGGHNYGQYF
v_gene: TRBV5-5
len: 20

CDR3aa: CASSSIAGVQDTQYF
v_gene: TRBV5-1
len: 15

CDR3aa: CASSRVPRFGSSYNEQFF
v_gene: TRBV7-2
len: 18

CDR3aa: CASSPLIRPFGTDTQYF
v_gene: TRBV7-2
len: 17

CDR3aa: CRPVRQGSEAFF
v_gene: TRBV20-1
len: 12

CDR3aa: CASSRGRDYGETQYF
v_gene: TRBV7-2
len: 15

CDR3aa: CSATGGGQGGTYEQYF
v_gene: TRBV20-1
len: 16

CDR3aa: CAANLAGTGEQYF
v_gene: TRBV10-3
len: 13

CDR3aa: CASSLGAVGAGISEQFF
v_gene: TRBV7-8
len: 17

CDR3aa: CPSSSGAENYGYTF
v_gene: TRBV6-5
len: 14

CDR3aa: CATSRVGRGHQPQHF
v_gene: TRBV15
len: 15

CDR3aa: CASSVETTGDYGYTF
v_gene: TRBV2
len: 15

CDR3aa: CASGSGLFDEQFF
v_gene: TRBV3-1
len: 13

CDR3aa: CVTTDRAGQYF
v_gene: TRBV15
len: 11

CDR3aa: CASSQVEDRAYF
v_gene: TRBV3-1
len: 12

CDR3aa: CSARSNRLGTDTQYF
v_gene: TRBV20-1
len: 15

CDR3aa: CASRGVSGGPQHF
v_gene: TRBV28
len: 13

CDR3aa: CSAARGVNTEAFF
v_gene: TRBV20-1
len: 13

CDR3aa: CASSVTGYDTQYF
v_gene: TRBV5-1
len: 13

CDR3aa: CSVEGFTQSSGGLFYNEQFF
v_gene: TRBV29-1
len: 20

CDR3aa: CASRIPSGQGPNYGYTF
v_gene: TRBV6-1
len: 17

CDR3aa: CASSATGTKETQYF
v_gene: TRBV12-3/TRBV12-4
len: 14

CDR3aa: CATSRSGQASYEQYF
v_gene: TRBV15
len: 15

CDR3aa: CASRPNFAGGYNEQFF
v_gene: TRBV5-1
len: 16

CDR3aa: CATSDGDRGGTDTQYF
v_gene: TRBV24-1
len: 16

CDR3aa: CASSPGTGESPLHF
v_gene: TRBV7-8
len: 14